This T cell receptor beta chain comes out of a study of cytomegalovirus exposure and HLA in healthy donors. The study's findings and limits: The authors listed around 150 TCR beta chains as cytomegalovirus-associated.

The PCR employed 60 Vbeta primers together with 13 Jbeta primers. Assay: immunoSEQ multiplex PCR; the TCRdb copy retains only in-frame clones and omits some. In the table there are about 89,000 clones, approximately 76% of which are singletons. As concerns this clone: Its antigen is unknown.

The sequence derives from a male donor in good health and CMV-seronegative. The sample taken for sequencing was PBMCs.

CDR3 loop: CASGGPSYEQYF. CDR3 in DNA: TGCGCCAGCGGAGGTCCGTCCTACGAGCAGTACTTC. The rearrangement joins TRBV10-1 to TRBJ2-7; D is perhaps TRBD2 (5 bases). CDR1 and CDR2 from the germline V gene are WNHNN and SYGVQD (reference sequence). The CDR3 has 12 residues. V gave up 8 bases and J gave up 1 base, with 9 bases separating them.